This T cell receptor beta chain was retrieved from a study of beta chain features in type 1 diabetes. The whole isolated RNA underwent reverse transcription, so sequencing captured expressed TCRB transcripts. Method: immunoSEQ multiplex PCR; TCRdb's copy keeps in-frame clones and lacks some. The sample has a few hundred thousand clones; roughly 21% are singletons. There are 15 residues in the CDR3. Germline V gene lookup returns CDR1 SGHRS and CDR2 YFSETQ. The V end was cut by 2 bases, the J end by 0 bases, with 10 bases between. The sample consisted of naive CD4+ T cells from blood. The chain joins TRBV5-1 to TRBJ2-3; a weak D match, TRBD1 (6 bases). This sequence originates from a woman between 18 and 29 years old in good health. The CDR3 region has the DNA TGCGCCAGCAGCTTAACCCAGGGGAGCACAGATACGCAGTATTTT. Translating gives CASSLTQGSTDTQYF.